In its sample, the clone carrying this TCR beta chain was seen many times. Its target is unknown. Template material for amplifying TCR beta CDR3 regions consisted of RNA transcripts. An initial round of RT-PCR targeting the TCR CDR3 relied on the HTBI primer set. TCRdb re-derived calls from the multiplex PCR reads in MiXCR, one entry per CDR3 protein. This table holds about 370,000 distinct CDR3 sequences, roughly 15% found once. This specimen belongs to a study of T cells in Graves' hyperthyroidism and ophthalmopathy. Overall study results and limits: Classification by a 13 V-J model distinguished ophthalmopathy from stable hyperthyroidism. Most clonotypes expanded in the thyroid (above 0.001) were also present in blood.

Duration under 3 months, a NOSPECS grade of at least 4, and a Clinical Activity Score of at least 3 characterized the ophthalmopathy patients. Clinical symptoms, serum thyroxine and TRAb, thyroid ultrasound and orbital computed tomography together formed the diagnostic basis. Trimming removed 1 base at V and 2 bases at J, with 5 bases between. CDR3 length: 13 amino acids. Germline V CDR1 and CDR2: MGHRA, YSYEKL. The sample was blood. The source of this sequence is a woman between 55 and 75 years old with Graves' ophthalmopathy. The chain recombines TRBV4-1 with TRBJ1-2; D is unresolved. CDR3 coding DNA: TGCGCCAGCAGCCAAGGGGCCAACTATGGCTACACCTTC. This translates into CASSQGANYGYTF.